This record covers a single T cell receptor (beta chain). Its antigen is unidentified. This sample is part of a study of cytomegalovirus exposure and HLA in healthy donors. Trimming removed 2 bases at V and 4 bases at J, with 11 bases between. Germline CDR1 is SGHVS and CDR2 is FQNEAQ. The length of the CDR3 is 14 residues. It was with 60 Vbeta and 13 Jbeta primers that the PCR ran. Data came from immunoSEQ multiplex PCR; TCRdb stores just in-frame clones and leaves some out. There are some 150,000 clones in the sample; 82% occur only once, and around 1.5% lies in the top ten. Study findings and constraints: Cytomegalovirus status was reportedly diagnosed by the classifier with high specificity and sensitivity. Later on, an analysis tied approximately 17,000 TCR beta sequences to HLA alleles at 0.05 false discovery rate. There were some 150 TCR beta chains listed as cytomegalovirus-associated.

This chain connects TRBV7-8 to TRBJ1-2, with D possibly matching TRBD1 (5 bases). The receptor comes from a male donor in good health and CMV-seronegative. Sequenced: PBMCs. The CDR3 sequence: CASSLLGGTYGYTF. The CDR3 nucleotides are TGTGCCAGCAGCTTATTGGGGGGAACCTATGGCTACACCTTC.